A selection of T cell receptor beta chains follows, all from one sample in a study of PD-L1 blockade in urothelial cancer. Repertoires were generated with immunoSEQ multiplex PCR, while TCRdb's copy carries only in-frame clones and drops some. In the table there are tens of thousands of clones, approximately 80% of which are singletons. Source: PBMCs, taken around atezolizumab (anti-PD-L1) treatment. The receptors originated from a man in his sixties or seventies with urothelial cancer. CDR3s include the opening cysteine and the closing phenylalanine or tryptophan. A D gene is named only where the DNA matches it firmly. Where a row states a size, it is once, few, many or the class of an expanded clone; other rows omit it.

J gene: TRBJ1-1
V gene: TRBV7-6
D gene: TRBD1
CDR3 length: 20
clone size: -
CDR3 protein: CASSFPGGGTGGGLATEAFF
CDR3 DNA: TGTGCCAGCAGCTTTCCTGGGGGAGGGACAGGGGGAGGGCTGGCCACTGAAGCTTTCTTT

J gene: TRBJ1-1
V gene: TRBV28
D gene: -
CDR3 length: 13
clone size: -
CDR3 protein: CASSTQGNTEAFF
CDR3 DNA: TGTGCCAGCAGTACTCAGGGGAACACTGAAGCTTTCTTT

J gene: TRBJ2-3
V gene: TRBV9
D gene: -
CDR3 length: 16
clone size: -
CDR3 protein: CASSVSFRERVDTQYF
CDR3 DNA: TGTGCCAGCAGCGTGAGTTTCAGGGAGCGGGTAGATACGCAGTATTTT

J gene: TRBJ1-1
V gene: TRBV7-9
D gene: TRBD1
CDR3 length: 13
clone size: -
CDR3 protein: CASSSSGGTEAFF
CDR3 DNA: TGTGCCAGCAGCTCGTCAGGGGGAACTGAAGCTTTCTTT

J gene: TRBJ1-2
V gene: TRBV5-1
D gene: -
CDR3 length: 13
clone size: -
CDR3 protein: CASSPRPRYGYTF
CDR3 DNA: TGCGCCAGCAGCCCAAGGCCTAGGTATGGCTACACCTTC

J gene: TRBJ2-6
V gene: TRBV9
D gene: TRBD1
CDR3 length: 13
clone size: -
CDR3 protein: CASSGQTGDVLTF
CDR3 DNA: TGTGCCAGCAGCGGACAGACAGGGGACGTCCTGACTTTC

J gene: TRBJ2-5
V gene: TRBV7-9
D gene: -
CDR3 length: 15
clone size: -
CDR3 protein: CASSLQSGVQETQYF
CDR3 DNA: TGTGCCAGCAGCTTACAAAGCGGAGTACAAGAGACCCAGTACTTC

J gene: TRBJ1-5
V gene: TRBV6-1
D gene: -
CDR3 length: 16
clone size: -
CDR3 protein: CASSEWTTYSNQPQHF
CDR3 DNA: TGTGCCAGCAGTGAATGGACAACGTATAGCAATCAGCCCCAGCATTTT

J gene: TRBJ1-4
V gene: TRBV5-4
D gene: -
CDR3 length: 15
clone size: -
CDR3 protein: CASSQDRSTNEKLFF
CDR3 DNA: TGTGCCAGCAGCCAGGACAGATCAACTAATGAAAAACTGTTTTTT

J gene: TRBJ1-2
V gene: TRBV6-6
D gene: TRBD1
CDR3 length: 15
clone size: few
CDR3 protein: CASSYPGQGVGGYTF
CDR3 DNA: TGTGCCAGCAGCTATCCGGGACAGGGGGTTGGAGGCTACACCTTC

J gene: TRBJ1-1
V gene: TRBV18
D gene: TRBD1
CDR3 length: 13
clone size: -
CDR3 protein: CASSGTANTEAFF
CDR3 DNA: TGTGCCAGCTCAGGGACAGCGAACACTGAAGCTTTCTTT

J gene: TRBJ2-7
V gene: TRBV7-8
D gene: -
CDR3 length: 14
clone size: -
CDR3 protein: CASSLGQGLHEQYF
CDR3 DNA: TGTGCCAGCAGCTTAGGGCAGGGGCTCCACGAGCAGTACTTC

J gene: TRBJ1-1
V gene: TRBV18
D gene: TRBD1
CDR3 length: 16
clone size: -
CDR3 protein: CASSPVRTGGSTEAFF
CDR3 DNA: TGTGCCAGCTCACCAGTCCGGACAGGGGGGTCCACTGAAGCTTTCTTT

J gene: TRBJ2-7
V gene: TRBV5-6
D gene: TRBD1
CDR3 length: 16
clone size: -
CDR3 protein: CASSGMTGADVNEQYF
CDR3 DNA: TGTGCCAGCAGCGGAATGACAGGGGCAGATGTCAACGAGCAGTACTTC